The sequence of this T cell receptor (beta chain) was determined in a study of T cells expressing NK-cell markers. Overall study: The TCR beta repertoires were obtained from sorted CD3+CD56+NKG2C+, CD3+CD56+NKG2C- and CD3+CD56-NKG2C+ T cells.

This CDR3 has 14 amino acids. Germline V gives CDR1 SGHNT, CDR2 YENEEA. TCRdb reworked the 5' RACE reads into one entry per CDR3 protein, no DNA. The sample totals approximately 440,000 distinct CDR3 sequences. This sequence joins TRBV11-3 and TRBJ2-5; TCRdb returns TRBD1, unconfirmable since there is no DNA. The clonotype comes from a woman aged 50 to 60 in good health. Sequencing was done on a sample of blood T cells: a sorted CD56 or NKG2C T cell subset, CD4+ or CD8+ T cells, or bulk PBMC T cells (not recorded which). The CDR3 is CASSLDRQEETQYF.